This T cell receptor (beta chain) was identified in a study of blood T cell repertoires in COVID-19. Study details: Samples representing acute and convalescent COVID-19 were sourced from the United States, Italy and Spain. The analysed material was cDNA or gDNA that came from T cells, B-cell-depleted T cells, or PBMCs.

Authors' data handling: Amplified reference gene primers provided the basis for estimating nucleated cell counts. The method was immunoSEQ multiplex PCR; TCRdb's version includes in-frame clones alone and lacks a portion of them. V, J and clone size are taken as reported in that table, and D and trimming were inferred from the DNA itself. The table has about 170,000 clones, around 83% seen once; the top ten hold about 19%. This sequence was found in a woman aged 70-85 years who had recovered from COVID-19. The sequenced sample consisted of peripheral blood.

The CDR3: CASSALVGTSAPGEQFF. Written as DNA, the CDR3 is TGTGCCAGCAGCGCCTTAGTTGGGACTAGCGCTCCGGGGGAGCAGTTCTTC. The chain links TRBV7-8 to TRBJ2-1; 10 bases align to TRBD2. V dropped 5 bases and J dropped 10; count of bases not matched to a gene: 17. Looked up from germline, CDR1 is SGHVS and CDR2 is FQNEAQ. CDR3 size: 17 residues.